This is a list of T cell receptor beta chains from one sample in a study of blood T cells in healthy people across ages. TCRdb re-derived calls from the 5' RACE reads in MiXCR, one entry per CDR3 protein. The sample has over 1,500,000 distinct CDR3 sequences, about two fifths seen once. Sequencing used blood. The source of these receptors is a human donor in good health. Each CDR3 is given with its conserved first and last residue. The order of the fields is CDR3 DNA, CDR3 protein, D gene, clone size, V gene, J gene. A D gene is named only where the DNA matches it firmly. Clone sizes are given selectively: once, few, many, or a class where the clone is expanded.

cdr3_nt: TGTGCCAGCAGTGGACAGGGGAGCAAGTATGGCTACACCTTC
cdr3_aa: CASSGQGSKYGYTF
d_call: TRBD1
clone_size: NA
v_call: TRBV12-3/TRBV12-4
j_call: TRBJ1-2

cdr3_nt: TGTGCCAGCAGCTTATTAGCCGGGACTGAGGGATACGGGGAGCAGTACTTC
cdr3_aa: CASSLLAGTEGYGEQYF
d_call: NA
clone_size: NA
v_call: TRBV7-3
j_call: TRBJ2-7

cdr3_nt: TGCAGTGCTAGAGCGAACAGGGGGCTTGAGCAGTACTTC
cdr3_aa: CSARANRGLEQYF
d_call: TRBD1
clone_size: NA
v_call: TRBV20-1
j_call: TRBJ2-4

cdr3_nt: TGTGCCAGCAGTGAAGCGGCCTATAGGGGACAGGGGAATTATCAGAGCACTGAAGCTTTCTTT
cdr3_aa: CASSEAAYRGQGNYQSTEAFF
d_call: TRBD1
clone_size: NA
v_call: TRBV6-1
j_call: TRBJ1-1

cdr3_nt: TGTGCCATCAGCCAACCGGGACTATACAATGAGCAGTTCTTC
cdr3_aa: CAISQPGLYNEQFF
d_call: TRBD2
clone_size: NA
v_call: TRBV10-3
j_call: TRBJ2-1

cdr3_nt: TGTGCCAGCAGTCCCCCGGGACTTCCGCAGTATTTT
cdr3_aa: CASSPPGLPQYF
d_call: NA
clone_size: NA
v_call: TRBV12-3/TRBV12-4
j_call: TRBJ2-3

cdr3_nt: TGTGCCAGTGGGACGTTTTCCGGCGAGCAGTACTTC
cdr3_aa: CASGTFSGEQYF
d_call: NA
clone_size: NA
v_call: TRBV5-6
j_call: TRBJ2-7

cdr3_nt: TGTGCCAGCAGGCTCCGGGACAATGGTGGCTACACCTTC
cdr3_aa: CASRLRDNGGYTF
d_call: NA
clone_size: NA
v_call: TRBV2
j_call: TRBJ1-2

cdr3_nt: TGTGCCAGCAGCCTTTACCCAGAGATCACTGAAGCTTTCTTT
cdr3_aa: CASSLYPEITEAFF
d_call: NA
clone_size: NA
v_call: TRBV7-9
j_call: TRBJ1-1

cdr3_nt: TGTGCCAGCAGTTTAAGGACAGGTACCTACAATGAGCAGTACTTC
cdr3_aa: CASSLRTGTYNEQYF
d_call: TRBD1
clone_size: NA
v_call: TRBV27
j_call: TRBJ2-4

cdr3_nt: TGTGCCAGCATCCCCTGGACAGTAGAAGAGACCCAGTACTTC
cdr3_aa: CASIPWTVEETQYF
d_call: NA
clone_size: NA
v_call: TRBV2
j_call: TRBJ2-5

cdr3_nt: TGTGCCAGCAGCTTAAATTGGGGGGACCACAATGAGCAGTTCTTC
cdr3_aa: CASSLNWGDHNEQFF
d_call: NA
clone_size: NA
v_call: TRBV7-2
j_call: TRBJ2-1

cdr3_nt: TGTGCCAGCAGGTCTACAGGGGCCCACACTGAAGCTTTCTTT
cdr3_aa: CASRSTGAHTEAFF
d_call: TRBD1
clone_size: few
v_call: TRBV6-6
j_call: TRBJ1-1

cdr3_nt: TGCGCCAGCAGCCGAATACCGGGGGCCTATGGCTACACCTTC
cdr3_aa: CASSRIPGAYGYTF
d_call: NA
clone_size: few
v_call: TRBV5-1
j_call: TRBJ1-2

cdr3_nt: TGTGCCAGCAGCGCCGGGGGGGCCGTCTCCTACAATGAGCAGTTCTTC
cdr3_aa: CASSAGGAVSYNEQFF
d_call: TRBD2
clone_size: few
v_call: TRBV7-3
j_call: TRBJ2-1

cdr3_nt: TGCGCCAGCACCGACAGGGGTAGCTCCTACAATGAGCAGTACTTC
cdr3_aa: CASTDRGSSYNEQYF
d_call: TRBD1
clone_size: NA
v_call: TRBV6-2/TRBV6-3
j_call: TRBJ2-7

cdr3_nt: TGTGCCAGCAGCCCAACGACGGACTCTAGAAGACAAGAGACCCAGTACTTC
cdr3_aa: CASSPTTDSRRQETQYF
d_call: NA
clone_size: NA
v_call: TRBV7-8
j_call: TRBJ2-5

cdr3_nt: TGTGCCAGCAGCTTAGAGAGCGGGGGGGCCTGGAATGAGCAGTTCTTC
cdr3_aa: CASSLESGGAWNEQFF
d_call: TRBD2
clone_size: few
v_call: TRBV7-2
j_call: TRBJ2-1